This paragraph covers one TCR beta chain sequence. The antigen is not known. Deletions cut 7 bases from V and 4 bases from J, with 7 bases between. The CDR3 runs 11 residues. Germline CDR1 is MGHDK and CDR2 is SYGVNS. The record originates from a study of CD8+CD57+ T cells in acquired aplastic anemia. Study-level background: Mean yield of DNA from sorted CD4+ and CD8+ cells was roughly 3.1 ug. Study-wide results and limits: CD8+ Simpson's diversity in patients was not significantly different from that in controls.

CDR3 and TCR beta VDJ profiling relied on genomic DNA as the template. From the reads, TCRdb called clonotypes with MiXCR, one entry per CDR3 protein. Of 200,000 or so distinct CDR3 sequences listed, 55% to 70% are singletons. This clonotype was sampled from a human donor with severe aplastic anemia or a healthy control (not recorded which). The rearrangement uses TRBV25-1 and TRBJ2-5; D not certain. The specimen sequenced was sorted CD4+, CD8+, or CD8+CD57+ T cells (not recorded which) from PBMCs. CDR3 bases: TGTGCCAGCAAAAAGGGAGAGACCCAGTACTTC. This translates into CASKKGETQYF.